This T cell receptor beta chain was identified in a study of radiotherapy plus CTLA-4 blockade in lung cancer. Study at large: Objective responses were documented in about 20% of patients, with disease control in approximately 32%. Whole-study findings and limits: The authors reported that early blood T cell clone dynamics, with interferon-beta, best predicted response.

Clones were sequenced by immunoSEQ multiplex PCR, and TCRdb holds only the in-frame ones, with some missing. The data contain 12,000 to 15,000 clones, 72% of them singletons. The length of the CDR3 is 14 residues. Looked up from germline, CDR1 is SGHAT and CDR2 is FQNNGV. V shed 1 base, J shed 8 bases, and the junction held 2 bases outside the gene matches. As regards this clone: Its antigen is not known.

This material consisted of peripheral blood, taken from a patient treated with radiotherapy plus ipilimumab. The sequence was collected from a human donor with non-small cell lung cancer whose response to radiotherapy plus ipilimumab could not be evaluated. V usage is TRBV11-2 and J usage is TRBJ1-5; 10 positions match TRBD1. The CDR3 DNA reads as TGTGCCAGCAGCTTAGGGGGACAGGGGAAGCCCCAGCATTTT. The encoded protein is CASSLGGQGKPQHF.